This TCR beta chain derives from a study of cytomegalovirus exposure and HLA in healthy donors listed by TCRdb under 2017. The study in broad terms: An earlier analysis of some 600 of the donors reported roughly 300 Gb of sequence data and roughly 120 million unique TCR beta sequences obtained from around 180 million T cells. Around 300 gigabases of sequencing data and approximately 93 million unique TCR sequences were included in an early release covering around 600 HLA-typed donors. The genetic ancestry cluster associated with self-reported Caucasian donors included 70% to 85% of the 350 to 500 genotyped donors. The aim of the study was to test whether cataloging public T cell receptors could identify signatures of past pathogen exposure. The study profiled the T cell repertoires of hundreds of subjects by immunosequencing and related them to cytomegalovirus serostatus. Along with the approximately 600-subject first cohort, a separate validation cohort of over a hundred different subjects was used. High-throughput TCR immunosequencing, statistical association of individual TCRs with disease status, and machine learning were combined to predict cytomegalovirus infection status. In a later analysis, previously published TCR beta repertoires from 550 to 750 donors were re-analyzed and high-resolution HLA genotyping was added so that TCR occurrence patterns could be studied. Rather than drawing on any new phenotypic data, the later analysis identified candidate immune exposures from TCR beta sequences and the way those sequences occurred across donors. To decide whether each TCR beta V gene segment behaved as functional or pseudogenic, an earlier analysis of approximately 590 of the donors relied on high-throughput TCR beta sequencing. Donor age, sex, ethnicity and CMV serostatus were collected together with the repertoire data. In a later genetic analysis, genome-wide SNP genotypes for about three fifths of the roughly 670 donors were used, and that subset was treated as a discovery cohort. All discovery cohort repertoires had been generated using a single sequencing platform. HLA typing covered class I and class II loci at four-digit resolution. Typing coverage differed by locus: A, B, C, DRB1 and DQB1 were typed in about 629-640 donors, DQA1 in about 560, DPA1 in approximately 600, and DPB1 in 400 to 480. Roughly five DR-DQ haplotypes were treated as single units for association and clustering because of strong linkage in the cohort. Among some 410 genotyped donors of the cohort, an average of approximately 240,000 unique TCR beta nucleotide sequences were sequenced per donor, around 20% of them non-productive.

Libraries were built with the immunoSEQ multiplex PCR assay. The multiplex PCR relied on a mix of 60 forward primers for TCR Vbeta segments and 13 reverse primers for TCR Jbeta segments. The CDR3 region of rearranged TCR beta genes was amplified from genomic DNA with a multiplex PCR assay. On the Illumina HiSeq System, the amplified TCR beta libraries were sequenced as 87-base-pair reads. In the paper's pipeline: Across the 500 to 700 repertoires, a later analysis counted some 80 million unique TCR beta chains, 9 million to 14 million of which were shared by at least two donors. A nearest-neighbor algorithm error-corrected the raw reads and collapsed the reads into unique sequences, merging closely related sequences to remove PCR and sequencing errors. V, D and J gene segments were assigned by aligning CDR3 sequences to IMGT reference sequences. For a sequence to be retained, a match of at least six nucleotides was required to both a V gene segment and a J gene segment. Rearrangements were called productive when the CDR3 lacked stop codons and stayed in frame with V and J; all others were non-productive. CDR3 was defined according to IMGT convention as the region running from the second conserved V-encoded cysteine to the conserved J-encoded phenylalanine. Sequences without an unambiguous match to a single V gene segment were excluded from the earlier analysis of about 640 of the donors. In an earlier analysis of several hundred of the donors, V segments were called functional above 56.7% productive rearrangements and were called segregating when the between-donor standard deviation exceeded 5%. A statistical classification framework was developed to diagnose cytomegalovirus status using the catalog of TCR beta chain sequences. In a later analysis, V and J genes were assigned by comparing TCR nucleotide sequences against IMGT/GENE-DB human TR gene sequences. In a later analysis, CDR3 sequences and most-parsimonious VDJ recombination scenarios were assigned using the TCRdist pipeline. In a later analysis, each TCR beta chain was defined by its CDR3 amino acid sequence together with its V-gene family, and reads lacking a unique V-gene family were excluded. A later analysis removed several hundred highly shared, low-generation-probability nucleotide sequences to deal with suspected cross-contamination and a sequencing artifact. In a later analysis, a clonal expansion index for each public chain was calculated from normalized within-repertoire ranks of inferred template counts. In a later analysis, generation probabilities were computed with a VDJ recombination model fitted to out-of-frame rearrangements, and the resulting probabilities were checked against IGoR. A later analysis scored TCR-TCR, TCR-HLA and TCR-CMV co-occurrence with hypergeometric tests, applying a repertoire-size bias correction to TCR pairs. A later analysis estimated false discovery rates by permuting HLA or CMV assignments 20 times. In a later analysis, co-occurring TCRs were grouped using DBSCAN, with TCRdist sequence similarity added in when clustering inside HLA-allele-positive subsets. For co-occurrence clustering, repertoires with fewer than 30,000 or more than 120,000 public chains were excluded, along with four or five repertoires with anomalous nucleotide sharing. This is the immuneACCESS table as TCRdb keeps it, with only in-frame sequences that have V and J called. A part of the clones is gone; compared with another copy, unresolved V genes explain less than half, and the rest is unexplained. V, J and clone size derive from that table, while D and trimming were established from the DNA sequence. This sample lists about 180,000 clones; 60% to 80% were detected once. Of the sample, about 12% falls within the top ten clones.

The cohort was made up of 500 to 850 healthy bone marrow donors. Cohort members were all nominally healthy when sampled, although unrecorded immune exposures were likely present. The donor tested CMV seropositive, placing the donor among the 290 or so seropositive members of the cohort. Each donor provided a peripheral blood sample, and peripheral blood mononuclear cells were used for TCR beta sequencing. The Qiagen DNeasy Blood Extraction Kit was used to extract genomic DNA from the blood cell samples. Comments on this clone: Its recognized antigen is unknown. Base qualities are not recorded, but no much larger clone differs from it by a single base.

Broader findings and caveats from the paper: According to a later analysis, TCR association rates differed among HLA loci, with DRB1 alleles showing the most associated TCRs and HLA-C alleles showing the fewest. When HLA alleles, especially DR and DQ, strongly co-occurred, TCR associations were difficult to assign to individual alleles. Only TCR beta chains were sequenced in this cohort, and the absence of alpha or paired-chain data limited detectable features. A later genetic analysis reported fewer N-insertions in productive TCRs among donors in an Asian-associated ancestry cluster than the approximately 670-donor mean. Because counts were too low, 15 to 20 rarely observed V segments, including chromosome 9 orphons, were excluded from the earlier analysis of under 650 of the donors. Sequencing depth was assumed to be roughly uniform across donors in the presence/absence analyses, though that assumption may not hold. In the study, about 150 TCR beta chains were listed as associated with cytomegalovirus. A few of the identified cytomegalovirus-associated TCR beta chains were confirmed in vitro to be specific for cytomegalovirus antigens. In a later analysis, HLA-associated TCR beta chains were found to be more clonally expanded and to have lower generation probabilities than equally common non-associated chains. An association between a missense DCLRE1C variant and V-gene and J-gene trimming of TCR beta chains was found in a later genetic analysis and replicated in an independent cohort. Correlated functional status among segregating V segments might reflect linkage disequilibrium, but an unknown experimental factor could not be ruled out. A later analysis associated 16,951 TCR beta sequences with specific HLA alleles at a false discovery rate of 0.05. According to a later analysis, parvovirus B19, influenza, CMV and Epstein-Barr virus appeared linked to several top co-occurrence clusters. Most TCR sequences were observed very rarely across donors, whereas some public TCRs were present in many individuals. It was suggested by the authors that the approach could potentially be generalized to other disease states and immunological phenotypes. Because HLA typing was missing for some donors at each locus, association tests included only the typed subset. An earlier analysis of roughly 570 of the donors showed that most TCR beta V segments appeared in productive rearrangements either about 87% or about 30% of the time, which broadly matched IMGT annotations. In both the original and validation cohorts, the classifier was reported to diagnose cytomegalovirus status with high specificity and sensitivity. A further reported finding was that TCR beta sequences accurately predicted the HLA-A and HLA-B alleles for most subjects in the first cohort. CMV serostatus was the only immune exposure information available for the cohort. In a later analysis, most CMV-associated TCR beta chains were found to appear HLA-restricted, with HLA associations seemingly driven largely by CMV exposure. A cluster of highly shared sequence variants was judged likely to represent a technical artifact of the sequencing pipeline.

This TCR derives from a woman between 45 and 60 years old in good health and CMV-seropositive. Source material: PBMCs.

The nucleotide sequence reads as follows: TGCGCCAGCAGCTCGGATGGGACAGGACGTTCCTACGAGCAGTACTTC. Its protein reads: CASSSDGTGRSYEQYF. This sequence uses TRBV5-1 and TRBJ2-7, with 8 bases in between that match TRBD1. The CDR3 covers 16 residues, taking in both the cysteine and the phenylalanine. The CDR3 DNA has 48 bases and is translated from base 1. As encoded in the germline V gene, CDR1 is SGHRS while CDR2 is YFSETQ. V and J are trimmed by 3 bases and 1 base, and the gene matches miss 9 bases of the junction.